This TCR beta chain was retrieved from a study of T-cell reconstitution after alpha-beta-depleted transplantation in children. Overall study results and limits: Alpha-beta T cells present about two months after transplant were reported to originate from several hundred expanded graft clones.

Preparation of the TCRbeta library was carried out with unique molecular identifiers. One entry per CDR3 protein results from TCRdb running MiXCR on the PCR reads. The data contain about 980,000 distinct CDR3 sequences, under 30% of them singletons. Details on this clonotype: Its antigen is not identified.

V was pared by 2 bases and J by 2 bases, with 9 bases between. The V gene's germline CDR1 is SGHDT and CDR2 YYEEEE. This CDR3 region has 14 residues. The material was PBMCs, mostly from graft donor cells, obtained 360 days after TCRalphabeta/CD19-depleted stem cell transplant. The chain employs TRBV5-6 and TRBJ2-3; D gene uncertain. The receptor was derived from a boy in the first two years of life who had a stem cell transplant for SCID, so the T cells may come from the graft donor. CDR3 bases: TGTGCCAGCAGCTTCGTGGGTGACACAGATACGCAGTATTTT. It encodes CASSFVGDTDTQYF. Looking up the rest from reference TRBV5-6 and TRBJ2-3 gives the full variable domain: DAGVTQSPTHLIKTRGQQVTLRCSPKSGHDTVSWYQQALGQGPQFIFQYYEEEERQRGNFPDRFSGHQFPNYSSELNVNALLLGDSALYLCASSFVGDTDTQYFGPGTRLTVL.